The subject of this entry is one T cell receptor beta chain. The antigen is unknown. The germline gene is not matched at one end of the junction; a read error may be the cause. Vbeta (60) and Jbeta (13) primers were used in the PCR. Per the original data handling: Later, an analysis found about 77 million unique TCR beta chains, and some 10 million of these were shared. The data were produced by immunoSEQ multiplex PCR, yet TCRdb's version contains in-frame clones alone and is incomplete. V, J and clone size derive from that table, while D and trimming were established from the DNA sequence. The sample consists of roughly 170,000 clones, around 75% of them appearing once. The data were obtained in a study of cytomegalovirus exposure and HLA in healthy donors. Study conclusions and caveats: An ancestry cluster, one associated with Asian ancestry, reportedly showed fewer N-insertions than the 666-donor mean in a later analysis.

The specimen sequenced was PBMCs. This sequence was found in a female donor in good health and CMV-seronegative.

Here the CDR3 DNA reads TGTGCCAGCTCTCCACGGACAGGGGAGAATGAGCAGTTCTTC. Its protein product is CASSPRTGENEQFF. V gene TRBV18 combines with J gene TRBJ2-1; 9 bases fit TRBD1. This CDR3 contains 14 residues. The germline gives CDR1 KGHSH, CDR2 LQKENI. Drawing the rest from reference TRBV18 and TRBJ2-1, the complete variable domain is NAGVMQNPRHLVRRRGQEARLRCSPMKGHSHVYWYRQLPEEGLKFMVYLQKENIIDESGMPKERFSAEFPKEGPSILRIQQVVRGDSAAYFCASSPRTGENEQFFGPGTRLTVL.